This T cell receptor beta chain was documented in a study of blood T cell repertoires in COVID-19. Study summary: T cells, B-cell-depleted T cells, or PBMCs supplied cDNA or gDNA.

Germline CDR1 reads SGHAT; CDR2 reads FQNNGV. The CDR3 contains 13 residues. Trimming pared 1 base from V and 0 bases from J, leaving 4 bases between. As originally analysed: Researchers report that nucleated cell counts were estimated from reference gene primer amplification. Using immunoSEQ multiplex PCR, the repertoire was profiled, and TCRdb retains in-frame clones only, with some absent. The V and J calls and clone size are taken from that table; D and trimming were inferred from the DNA. The repertoire has 140,000 or so clones, about 87% of them found once; the top ten carry 2.5%. This receptor was taken from a human donor with COVID-19, enrolled during active disease. The donor label of this sample is uncertain. Sequences were obtained from peripheral blood. The chain links TRBV11-2 to TRBJ2-7, with D hard to call. CDR3 DNA sequence: TGTGCCAGCAGCTTAGTCGGCTCCTACGAGCAGTACTTC. Its translation is CASSLVGSYEQYF.